These T cell receptor beta chains were read from a single sample in a study of regulatory T cells in long-lasting Graves disease. One entry per CDR3 protein results from TCRdb running MiXCR on the multiplex PCR reads. The table has about 660,000 distinct CDR3 sequences, 25% to 35% seen once. The material was peripheral blood mononuclear cells (PBMCs), obtained when the disease was refractory, from a patient treated with antithyroid drugs. The receptors were sampled from a female donor with Graves disease. CDR3s include the opening cysteine and the closing phenylalanine or tryptophan. The order of the fields is V gene, clone size, J gene, D gene, CDR3 DNA, CDR3 protein. D genes are given only for firm matches. Only some rows state a clone size, as once, few, many or a class for expanded clones.

v_call: TRBV5-1
clone_size: .
j_call: TRBJ2-7
d_call: .
cdr3_nt: TGCGCCAGCAGCTCCCTGGAGGGTCGGACCTACGAGCAGTACTTC
cdr3_aa: CASSSLEGRTYEQYF

v_call: TRBV5-1
clone_size: many
j_call: TRBJ1-1
d_call: TRBD1
cdr3_nt: TGCGCCAGCAGCATCGGACAGGGCGGGAACACTGAAGCTTTCTTT
cdr3_aa: CASSIGQGGNTEAFF

v_call: TRBV20-1
clone_size: .
j_call: TRBJ1-2
d_call: .
cdr3_nt: TGCAGTGCAGAGTTGTCCGGGCAGTTCGGCTACACCTTC
cdr3_aa: CSAELSGQFGYTF

v_call: TRBV29-1
clone_size: few
j_call: TRBJ1-1
d_call: .
cdr3_nt: TGCAGCTTTTGGAGGTTAGGGAACACTGAAGCTTTCTTT
cdr3_aa: CSFWRLGNTEAFF

v_call: TRBV27
clone_size: .
j_call: TRBJ1-5
d_call: .
cdr3_nt: TGTGCCAGCAGTTGGGGACAAGATCAGCCCCAGCATTTT
cdr3_aa: CASSWGQDQPQHF

v_call: TRBV5-4
clone_size: .
j_call: TRBJ2-3
d_call: .
cdr3_nt: TGTGCCAGCAGCTCGGGACTCCATAATACGCAGTATTTT
cdr3_aa: CASSSGLHNTQYF

v_call: TRBV19
clone_size: .
j_call: TRBJ2-6
d_call: .
cdr3_nt: TGTGCCAGTAGTACTACCCGACGTCGCTCTGGGGCCAACGTCCTGACTTTC
cdr3_aa: CASSTTRRRSGANVLTF

v_call: TRBV28
clone_size: many
j_call: TRBJ1-1
d_call: .
cdr3_nt: TGTGCCAGCAGTTACCCCGACAGTGGGACTGAAGCTTTCTTT
cdr3_aa: CASSYPDSGTEAFF

v_call: TRBV12-3/TRBV12-4
clone_size: many
j_call: TRBJ2-2
d_call: TRBD2
cdr3_nt: TGTGCCAGCAGTTTCGGTAGGGGACTAGCGCCCACCGGGGAGCTGTTTTTT
cdr3_aa: CASSFGRGLAPTGELFF

v_call: TRBV28
clone_size: many
j_call: TRBJ1-2
d_call: .
cdr3_nt: TGTGCCAGCAGCCGCACCCGCTATGGCTACACCTTC
cdr3_aa: CASSRTRYGYTF

v_call: TRBV12-3/TRBV12-4
clone_size: many
j_call: TRBJ2-7
d_call: TRBD1
cdr3_nt: TGTGCCAGCAGTCCGGACAGGCCGAACTCCTACGAGCAGTACTTC
cdr3_aa: CASSPDRPNSYEQYF

v_call: TRBV12-3/TRBV12-4
clone_size: few
j_call: TRBJ2-7
d_call: .
cdr3_nt: TGTGCCAGCAGTTCCAATTCCCGGGCCAAATTGGGGGAGTCGAGGTACGAGCAGTACTTC
cdr3_aa: CASSSNSRAKLGESRYEQYF

v_call: TRBV18
clone_size: .
j_call: TRBJ2-6
d_call: .
cdr3_nt: TGTGCCAGCTCACCACGAACGGCTGGGGCCAACGTCCTGACTTTC
cdr3_aa: CASSPRTAGANVLTF

v_call: TRBV11-3
clone_size: .
j_call: TRBJ2-5
d_call: .
cdr3_nt: TGTGCCAGCAGCTGGGGACCGAATCCCCAAGAGACCCAGTACTTC
cdr3_aa: CASSWGPNPQETQYF

v_call: TRBV6-1
clone_size: .
j_call: TRBJ1-5
d_call: .
cdr3_nt: TGTGCCAGCAAAACAGGGAATGTGAATCAGCCCCAGCATTTT
cdr3_aa: CASKTGNVNQPQHF

v_call: TRBV6-2/TRBV6-3
clone_size: .
j_call: TRBJ1-2
d_call: TRBD1
cdr3_nt: TGTGCCGGACAGGGTCTTGGCTATGGCTACACCTTC
cdr3_aa: CAGQGLGYGYTF

v_call: TRBV18
clone_size: .
j_call: TRBJ2-5
d_call: TRBD1
cdr3_nt: TGTGCCAGCTCACCCAGGACAGGGTCGGGAGAGACCCAGTACTTC
cdr3_aa: CASSPRTGSGETQYF

v_call: TRBV30
clone_size: once
j_call: TRBJ1-2
d_call: TRBD1
cdr3_nt: TGTGCCTGGAGTGCGACAGGGGACTATGGCTACACCTTC
cdr3_aa: CAWSATGDYGYTF

v_call: TRBV11-2
clone_size: many
j_call: TRBJ1-1
d_call: TRBD1
cdr3_nt: TGTGCCAGCAGCGCCGGGACAGCGAACACTGAAGCTTTCTTT
cdr3_aa: CASSAGTANTEAFF

v_call: TRBV6-1
clone_size: many
j_call: TRBJ1-1
d_call: TRBD1
cdr3_nt: TGTGCCAGCAGAACCAGGGGGTTTCTCGACATGAACACTGAAGCTTTCTTT
cdr3_aa: CASRTRGFLDMNTEAFF

v_call: TRBV6-1
clone_size: .
j_call: TRBJ2-7
d_call: TRBD1
cdr3_nt: TGTGCCAGCAATATCCGGGACAGTGAAGTTTTGTACGAGCAGTACTTC
cdr3_aa: CASNIRDSEVLYEQYF

v_call: TRBV6-2/TRBV6-3
clone_size: many
j_call: TRBJ2-5
d_call: .
cdr3_nt: TGTGCCAGCAGTTACGTTGGCGTTAGCGAGACCCAGTACTTC
cdr3_aa: CASSYVGVSETQYF

v_call: TRBV5-6
clone_size: .
j_call: TRBJ2-7
d_call: .
cdr3_nt: TGTGCCAGCAGCTTGGAGGTTAGCGTCGAGCAGTACTTC
cdr3_aa: CASSLEVSVEQYF

v_call: TRBV29-1
clone_size: .
j_call: TRBJ2-2
d_call: TRBD2
cdr3_nt: TGCAGCGTTGAAGAAGGATCGGCGGGAGGGCCTGGCGGGGAGCTGTTTTTT
cdr3_aa: CSVEEGSAGGPGGELFF

v_call: TRBV6-5
clone_size: .
j_call: TRBJ1-2
d_call: .
cdr3_nt: TGTGCCAGCAGTTACATTTGGGGGTTTGGCTACACCTTC
cdr3_aa: CASSYIWGFGYTF

v_call: TRBV7-6
clone_size: .
j_call: TRBJ2-5
d_call: TRBD1
cdr3_nt: TGTGCCAGCAGCTTAGTTATGACAGGGGGCCGGGAGACCCAGTACTTC
cdr3_aa: CASSLVMTGGRETQYF

v_call: TRBV29-1
clone_size: .
j_call: TRBJ1-2
d_call: TRBD1
cdr3_nt: TGCAGCGGAACAGGGGGAGCTAACTATGGCTACACCTTC
cdr3_aa: CSGTGGANYGYTF

v_call: TRBV7-2
clone_size: few
j_call: TRBJ2-5
d_call: .
cdr3_nt: TGTGCCAGCAGCCGCGGGACAGCCCAAGAGACCCAGTACTTC
cdr3_aa: CASSRGTAQETQYF

v_call: TRBV6-1
clone_size: .
j_call: TRBJ1-5
d_call: TRBD1
cdr3_nt: TGTGCCAGCAGACTACAGGGGGCCTTGCAGCCCCAGCATTTT
cdr3_aa: CASRLQGALQPQHF

v_call: TRBV20-1
clone_size: few
j_call: TRBJ2-5
d_call: .
cdr3_nt: TGCAGTGCTAGAGATCTAGGACCTGAAGAGACCCAGTACTTC
cdr3_aa: CSARDLGPEETQYF

v_call: TRBV5-5
clone_size: few
j_call: TRBJ2-5
d_call: TRBD2
cdr3_nt: TGTGCCAGCAGCTTGTTGGGGACTACCGGAGGGACCCAGTACTTC
cdr3_aa: CASSLLGTTGGTQYF

v_call: TRBV20-1
clone_size: .
j_call: TRBJ2-1
d_call: TRBD2
cdr3_nt: TGCAGTGCCGGTAGGCGGGAGGGCCTTTACAATGAGCAGTTCTTC
cdr3_aa: CSAGRREGLYNEQFF

v_call: TRBV28
clone_size: many
j_call: TRBJ1-1
d_call: .
cdr3_nt: TGTGCCAGCAGTCAACCCATAGGGGCCGGGAGCACTGAAGCTTTCTTT
cdr3_aa: CASSQPIGAGSTEAFF

v_call: TRBV4-2
clone_size: few
j_call: TRBJ1-2
d_call: TRBD1
cdr3_nt: TGTGCCAGCAGCCAAGAGGGAGACAGGGCAGCTCTGGCGTTTGGCTACACCTTC
cdr3_aa: CASSQEGDRAALAFGYTF

v_call: TRBV19
clone_size: .
j_call: TRBJ1-6
d_call: TRBD1
cdr3_nt: TGTGCCAGTATGGGACAGGGACCAAATTCACCCCTCCACTTT
cdr3_aa: CASMGQGPNSPLHF

v_call: TRBV14
clone_size: .
j_call: TRBJ2-7
d_call: .
cdr3_nt: TGTGCCAGCCCAGGGCGGGTACACTCCTACGAGCAGTACTTC
cdr3_aa: CASPGRVHSYEQYF

v_call: TRBV6-2/TRBV6-3
clone_size: .
j_call: TRBJ2-1
d_call: .
cdr3_nt: TGTGCCGGCCGTAAAGAGGACTACAATGAGCAGTTCTTC
cdr3_aa: CAGRKEDYNEQFF

v_call: TRBV20-1
clone_size: .
j_call: TRBJ1-1
d_call: TRBD1
cdr3_nt: TGCAGTGCTCCTCGACCAGGGGGCCCCACTGAAGCTTTCTTT
cdr3_aa: CSAPRPGGPTEAFF

v_call: TRBV28
clone_size: many
j_call: TRBJ1-3
d_call: .
cdr3_nt: TGTGCCAGCAGTTCCGCAGGGGAAGCTGGAAACACCATATATTTT
cdr3_aa: CASSSAGEAGNTIYF

v_call: TRBV6-2/TRBV6-3
clone_size: few
j_call: TRBJ1-2
d_call: TRBD1
cdr3_nt: TGTGCCAGCAGGCAGGGGGCGCTTGGCTACACCTTC
cdr3_aa: CASRQGALGYTF

v_call: TRBV5-1
clone_size: .
j_call: TRBJ2-2
d_call: .
cdr3_nt: TGCGCCAGCAGCGCAGGGGTAACCGGGGAGCTGTTTTTT
cdr3_aa: CASSAGVTGELFF

v_call: TRBV6-1
clone_size: .
j_call: TRBJ1-2
d_call: TRBD1
cdr3_nt: TGTGCCAGCAGCCGAGGGACAGGGGTTGATGGCTACACCTTC
cdr3_aa: CASSRGTGVDGYTF

v_call: TRBV12-3/TRBV12-4
clone_size: .
j_call: TRBJ1-3
d_call: .
cdr3_nt: TGTGCCAGCAGTTTTTTGAGGGGAAGCTCTGGAAACACCATATATTTT
cdr3_aa: CASSFLRGSSGNTIYF

v_call: TRBV10-3
clone_size: .
j_call: TRBJ1-1
d_call: .
cdr3_nt: TGTGCCATCAGTGAGTCGGGGCAAGGACTTGAAGCTTTCTTT
cdr3_aa: CAISESGQGLEAFF

v_call: TRBV12-3/TRBV12-4
clone_size: many
j_call: TRBJ1-2
d_call: TRBD1
cdr3_nt: TGTGCCAGCAAGAGGGGACAGGGAATATTTGGCTACACCTTC
cdr3_aa: CASKRGQGIFGYTF

v_call: TRBV28
clone_size: .
j_call: TRBJ1-2
d_call: .
cdr3_nt: TGTGCCAGCAGTTCATTAAAGGACAATGATGGCTACACCTTC
cdr3_aa: CASSSLKDNDGYTF

v_call: TRBV28
clone_size: few
j_call: TRBJ1-6
d_call: .
cdr3_nt: TGTGCCAGCAGTTTACAGGCGTCACCCCTCCACTTT
cdr3_aa: CASSLQASPLHF

v_call: TRBV7-2
clone_size: .
j_call: TRBJ2-7
d_call: TRBD2
cdr3_nt: TGTGCCAGCAGCCCTGCTAGCGGAGCACCTTACGAGCAGTACTTC
cdr3_aa: CASSPASGAPYEQYF

v_call: TRBV6-2/TRBV6-3
clone_size: .
j_call: TRBJ1-5
d_call: .
cdr3_nt: TGTGCCAGCAGTGACTCCTATCAGCCCCAGCATTTT
cdr3_aa: CASSDSYQPQHF

v_call: TRBV6-5
clone_size: .
j_call: TRBJ1-5
d_call: TRBD1
cdr3_nt: TGTGCCAGCAGTTACTCGACCGGACAGGGGACTAATCAGCCCCAGCATTTT
cdr3_aa: CASSYSTGQGTNQPQHF

v_call: TRBV29-1
clone_size: .
j_call: TRBJ2-7
d_call: .
cdr3_nt: TGCAGCCTCGGTATAGGGTCCGAGCAGTACTTC
cdr3_aa: CSLGIGSEQYF

v_call: TRBV29-1
clone_size: once
j_call: TRBJ1-3
d_call: .
cdr3_nt: TGCAGCGTAGTGTACGGAAACACCATATATTTT
cdr3_aa: CSVVYGNTIYF

v_call: TRBV10-3
clone_size: few
j_call: TRBJ1-2
d_call: .
cdr3_nt: TGTGCCATCTGGAACATGGACAATGGAGGCTATGGCTACACCTTC
cdr3_aa: CAIWNMDNGGYGYTF

v_call: TRBV19
clone_size: .
j_call: TRBJ1-1
d_call: .
cdr3_nt: TGTGCCAGTAGTATAGCGGGGGGGGTTCAAGCTTTCTTT
cdr3_aa: CASSIAGGVQAFF